This T cell receptor (beta chain) stems from a study of vaccination effects on CD4 cells after COVID-19 (dated by TCRdb to between 2022 and 2023). Describing the broader study: Participants received two doses of either the BNT162b2 or the mRNA-1273 mRNA SARS-CoV-2 vaccine. The full study included ten to eleven COVID-19 convalescent patients and a handful of SARS-CoV-2-naive healthy vaccine recipients. The study compared SARS-CoV-2 spike-specific CD4+ TCR repertoires before and after mRNA vaccination in COVID-19 convalescent patients and infection-naive vaccine recipients. Cultures from other donors in the study were sequenced with the Oncomine TCR Beta short-read assay on an Illumina iSeq 100. Overall study results and their limits: Marked clonal contraction was observed in both infection-induced and vaccine-induced clones at late post-vaccination timepoints, consistent with waning T cell responses. Only a small number of convalescent patients were included, and no early post-infection timepoints were available, which limited the study. In healthy vaccine recipients, vaccine-induced clones were almost all SARS-CoV-2 mono-reactive, with only 1 of 255 being cross-reactive with common cold coronaviruses.

In the ViraFEST assay, PBMC were stimulated with viral peptide pools, and antigen-specific CD4+ T cell clonotypes were then identified by expansion using TCR sequencing. After roughly 11 days of culture, CD4+ T cells were isolated with the EasySep CD4+ T cell isolation kit. None of the healthy vaccine recipients had a prior SARS-CoV-2 infection, which was confirmed by nucleocapsid antibody tests that came back negative both before and after vaccination. Roughly 1.9 million PBMC per well were cultured with about 9.6 ug/ml peptides in IMDM containing around 5% human AB serum, roughly 9.5 IU/ml IL-2 and gentamicin. Half of the culture medium was replaced with fresh IL-2-containing medium on days 3 and 7. Each peptide stimulation condition was cultured in triplicate wells unless otherwise noted. Using Ficoll-Paque Plus gradient centrifugation, PBMC were separated from whole blood and then either used fresh or cryopreserved at -140C. The overlapping peptide pools covered the spike proteins of SARS-CoV-2 and of the common cold coronaviruses HCoV-NL63, HCoV-OC43 and HCoV-229E. Genomic DNA was extracted from cultured CD4+ T cells with the QIAamp micro DNA kit.

Concerning this clone itself: Which antigen it targets is not known. There are no base qualities to consult, and no much larger clone falls within one base.

The CDR3 contains 14 residues, cysteine and phenylalanine counted. CDR3 DNA is the only sequence kept; it has 42 bases, read in frame from the first base. V lost 6 bases and J lost 2 bases; the stretch between them is 13 bases long. For CDR1 and CDR2, the germline V gene lists KGHSH and LQKENI. Library preparation employed the immunoSEQ multiplex PCR assay. DNA from the CD4+ T cells that had been cultured and isolated underwent TCR beta CDR3 sequencing. As for how the authors treated the data: Non-productive TCR sequences were removed, reads were trimmed to the CDR3 region, and CDR3s of at least 7 amino acids were retained. Antigen-specific clonotypes were identified with the MANAFEST web app by comparing expansion in peptide wells against reference cultures. Positive clones required FDR<0.05 expansion versus reference and all other wells, odds ratio above 5, and frequency above 0.1% in two replicate wells. Clonotypes significantly expanded in SARS-CoV-2 spike wells and in at least one common cold coronavirus spike condition were defined as cross-reactive. CDR3 similarity was assessed by Levenshtein distance using the stringdist R package, and unrooted trees were constructed with ape in R 3.6.1. Entries here come from immuneACCESS through TCRdb and include only in-frame sequences with V and J called. Some clones fail to appear in such tables; in the studies checked, an unresolved V gene covers under half of the shortfall, and the cause of the remainder is unknown. V and J calls and clone size are as listed in that table; D and trimming were resolved from the DNA. For this sample the table gives 50,000 to 65,000 clones, of which approximately 75% were detected only once. Approximately 6% of the sample is held by the ten biggest clonotypes.

The sequence links TRBV18 to TRBJ1-2, with the D gene call left open. This sequence originates from a human donor who received a COVID-19 vaccine. The source material was CD4+ T cells from PBMCs cultured with HCoV-OC43 spike peptides, sampled before COVID-19 vaccination. The sample's cell subset or site label, decoded: HCoV-OC43 spike overlapping peptide pool stimulation. The nucleotide sequence is given as TGTGCCAGCTCCCTCACGGGCGGGAACTATGGCTACACCTTC. Its translation is CASSLTGGNYGYTF.